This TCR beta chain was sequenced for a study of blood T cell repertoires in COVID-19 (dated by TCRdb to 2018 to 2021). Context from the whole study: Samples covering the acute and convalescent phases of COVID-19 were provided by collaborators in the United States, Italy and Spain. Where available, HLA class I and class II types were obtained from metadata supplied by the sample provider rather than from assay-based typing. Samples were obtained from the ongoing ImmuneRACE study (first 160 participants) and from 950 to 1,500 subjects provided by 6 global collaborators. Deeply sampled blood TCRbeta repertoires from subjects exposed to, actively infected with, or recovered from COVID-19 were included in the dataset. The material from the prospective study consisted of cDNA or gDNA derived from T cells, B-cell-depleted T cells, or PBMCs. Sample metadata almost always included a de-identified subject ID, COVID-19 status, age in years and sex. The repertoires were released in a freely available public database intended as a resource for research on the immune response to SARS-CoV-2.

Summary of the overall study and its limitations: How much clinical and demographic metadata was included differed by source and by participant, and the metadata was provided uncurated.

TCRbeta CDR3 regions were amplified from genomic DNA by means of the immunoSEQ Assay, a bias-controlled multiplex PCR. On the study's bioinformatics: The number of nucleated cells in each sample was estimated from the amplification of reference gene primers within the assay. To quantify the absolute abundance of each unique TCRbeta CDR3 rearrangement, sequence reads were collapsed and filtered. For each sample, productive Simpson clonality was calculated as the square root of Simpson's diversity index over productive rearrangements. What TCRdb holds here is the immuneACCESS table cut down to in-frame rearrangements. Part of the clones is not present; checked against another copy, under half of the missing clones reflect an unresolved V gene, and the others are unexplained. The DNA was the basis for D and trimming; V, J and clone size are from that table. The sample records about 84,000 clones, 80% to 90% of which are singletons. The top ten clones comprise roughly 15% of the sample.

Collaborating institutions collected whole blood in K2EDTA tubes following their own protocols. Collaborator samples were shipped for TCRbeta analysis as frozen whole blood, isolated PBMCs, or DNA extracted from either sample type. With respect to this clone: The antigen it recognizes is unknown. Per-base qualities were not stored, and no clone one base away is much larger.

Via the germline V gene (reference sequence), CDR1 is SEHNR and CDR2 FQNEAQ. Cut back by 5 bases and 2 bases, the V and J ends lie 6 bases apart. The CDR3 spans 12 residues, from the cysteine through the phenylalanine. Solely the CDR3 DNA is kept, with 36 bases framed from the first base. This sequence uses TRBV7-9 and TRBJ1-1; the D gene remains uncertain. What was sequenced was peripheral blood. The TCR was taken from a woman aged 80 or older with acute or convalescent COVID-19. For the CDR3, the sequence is CASSPSNTEAFF. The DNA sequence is TGTGCCAGCAGCCCCAGTAACACTGAAGCTTTCTTT.